The sequence of this TCR beta chain was determined in a study of CD8 T cells in ankylosing spondylitis. Study-wide results and limits: Reportedly, significant enrichment of disease-linked clones occurred in matched ankylosing spondylitis synovial fluid. What seemed typical of ankylosing spondylitis blood was a TCR beta motif built from several highly homologous variants. In reactive arthritis synovial fluid and blood, some motif variants had been reported before.

On this clonotype: Its antigen is unidentified.

V lost 10 bases and J lost 5, with 20 bases in between. Germline V gene lookup returns CDR1 SNHLY and CDR2 FYNNEI. The CDR3 is 14 amino acids. Scientists made TCR beta libraries using quantitative 5'-RACE with molecular barcodes. TCRdb passed the 5' RACE reads through MiXCR, listing each CDR3 protein once. Counted here are roughly 670,000 distinct CDR3 sequences, around 20% occurring once; the ten biggest clones make up about a fifth. Sequencing input: blood, either unsorted or a sorted T cell fraction (not recorded which). This receptor was taken from a male donor with ankylosing spondylitis. This chain uses TRBV2 with TRBJ2-5; no clear D gene. The CDR3 DNA sequence: TGTGCCACACGTAACCAGGTGGTTAGGGAGACCCAGTACTTC. Translated, it gives CATRNQVVRETQYF.